Listed below are T cell receptor beta chains from one sample, sequenced in a study of T cells in Graves' hyperthyroidism and ophthalmopathy. TCRdb re-derived calls from the multiplex PCR reads in MiXCR, one entry per CDR3 protein. The sample consists of about 420,000 distinct CDR3 sequences, approximately 15% of them appearing once. The source material was blood. Source of these receptors: a woman under 30 with Graves' hyperthyroidism. CDR3s include the opening cysteine and the closing phenylalanine or tryptophan.

V: TRBV19
CDR3: CASSAGTGWGSYGYTF

V: TRBV12-3/TRBV12-4
CDR3: CASARDYGYTF

V: TRBV27
CDR3: CASSFISTGELFF

V: TRBV4-1
CDR3: CASSPPGDYGYTF

V: TRBV2
CDR3: CATTGTSGTGEQFF

V: TRBV2
CDR3: CASTRDRAYEQYF

V: TRBV7-3
CDR3: CASQMLAGEAGELFF

V: TRBV6-1
CDR3: CASSARSNTEAFF

V: TRBV2
CDR3: CASSEFRLAIVYNEQFF

V: TRBV24-1
CDR3: CATSDRTGSVSPGGGNEQFF

V: TRBV6-1
CDR3: CASSNPSYEQYF

V: TRBV7-2
CDR3: CASSPTFSNQPQHF

V: TRBV11-2
CDR3: CASSYSGSRYEQYF

V: TRBV6-1
CDR3: CASSYRFDQGGAARSYEQYF

V: TRBV6-2/TRBV6-3
CDR3: CASSYAVEGPLAKNIQYF

V: TRBV11-1
CDR3: CASSLAGLTEQYF

V: TRBV5-1
CDR3: CASSSLTSAATGELFF

V: TRBV5-1
CDR3: CASSSGTAKETQYF

V: TRBV5-6
CDR3: CASSFYGDRNQPQHF

V: TRBV11-2
CDR3: CASSLTTGSYEQYF

V: TRBV9
CDR3: CASSVAGASMDTQYF

V: TRBV6-1
CDR3: CASSEGMDTEAFF

V: TRBV7-3
CDR3: CASSLGGTGGEEAFF